A selection of T cell receptor beta chains follows, all from one sample in a study of blood T cell repertoires in COVID-19. Measured with immunoSEQ multiplex PCR; TCRdb has only the in-frame clones, and not every one. The table records roughly 250,000 clones, about nine tenths of them present only once. The sample taken for sequencing was PBMCs or T cells enriched from blood (not recorded which). The source is a woman between 18 and 29 years old who had recovered from COVID-19. Each CDR3 is given with its conserved first and last residue. The order of the fields is V gene, D gene, clone size, J gene, CDR3 protein, CDR3 DNA. D genes are given only for firm matches. The listing skips clone size in some rows; elsewhere it reads once, few, many or a size class.

V: TRBV4-3
D: -
size: -
J: TRBJ2-1
CDR3: CASSQVIQNNEQFF
DNA: TGCGCCAGCAGCCAAGTAATACAGAACAATGAGCAGTTCTTC

V: TRBV6-6
D: TRBD2
size: once
J: TRBJ2-7
CDR3: CASSYSLAGVTYEQYF
DNA: TGTGCCAGCAGTTACTCTTTAGCGGGAGTGACCTACGAGCAGTACTTC

V: TRBV7-2
D: TRBD1
size: once
J: TRBJ1-1
CDR3: CASSKGGTGVREAFF
DNA: TGTGCCAGCAGCAAGGGTGGGACAGGGGTTCGCGAAGCTTTCTTT

V: TRBV24-1
D: TRBD1
size: few
J: TRBJ1-2
CDR3: CATSVLGTVYGYTF
DNA: TGTGCCACCAGTGTCCTGGGGACAGTCTATGGCTACACCTTC

V: TRBV24-1
D: TRBD1
size: -
J: TRBJ1-5
CDR3: CATSQCVWGVGLVGDSDQPQHF
DNA: TGTGCCACCAGTCAATGCGTATGGGGAGTTGGGCTTGTAGGGGACAGCGATCAGCCCCAGCATTTT

V: TRBV10-2
D: TRBD1
size: -
J: TRBJ2-7
CDR3: CASRQGDYEQYF
DNA: TGCGCCAGCCGCCAGGGGGATTACGAGCAGTACTTC

V: TRBV7-2
D: TRBD2
size: once
J: TRBJ2-1
CDR3: CASSQTLAGGGEQFF
DNA: TGTGCCAGCAGCCAAACACTAGCGGGGGGAGGTGAGCAGTTCTTC

V: TRBV7-2
D: TRBD1
size: -
J: TRBJ1-4
CDR3: CASSLRTGRKEKLFF
DNA: TGTGCCAGCAGCTTACGGACAGGGCGGAAGGAAAAACTGTTTTTT

V: TRBV7-6
D: -
size: -
J: TRBJ1-1
CDR3: CASSLADSMNTEAFF
DNA: TGTGCCAGCAGCTTAGCGGACAGTATGAACACTGAAGCTTTCTTT

V: TRBV7-9
D: -
size: -
J: TRBJ1-1
CDR3: CASSLGRAEAFF
DNA: TGTGCCAGCAGCCTCGGCAGGGCTGAAGCTTTCTTT

V: TRBV4-3
D: -
size: -
J: TRBJ2-1
CDR3: CASSQDGAAPYNEQFF
DNA: TGCGCCAGCAGCCAAGATGGGGCGGCCCCCTACAATGAGCAGTTCTTC

V: TRBV5-5
D: -
size: once
J: TRBJ1-1
CDR3: CASSLLAGLNTEAFF
DNA: TGTGCCAGCAGCTTGTTGGCGGGGCTCAACACTGAAGCTTTCTTT

V: TRBV28
D: TRBD1
size: -
J: TRBJ1-1
CDR3: CASSYRDRGREAFF
DNA: TGTGCCAGCAGTTACCGAGACAGGGGACGAGAAGCTTTCTTT

V: TRBV21-1
D: -
size: -
J: TRBJ1-5
CDR3: CASSKGGGQPQHF
DNA: TGTGCCAGCAGCAAAGGGGGAGGTCAGCCCCAGCATTTT

V: TRBV19
D: TRBD2
size: -
J: TRBJ2-7
CDR3: CASSPLAGGPGEQYF
DNA: TGTGCCAGTAGCCCACTAGCGGGAGGGCCGGGCGAGCAGTACTTC

V: TRBV29-1
D: TRBD1
size: -
J: TRBJ1-1
CDR3: CSGIDRADHLNTEAFF
DNA: TGCAGCGGAATTGACAGGGCCGATCACTTGAACACTGAAGCTTTCTTT

V: TRBV12-3/TRBV12-4
D: -
size: -
J: TRBJ1-1
CDR3: CASSLSGLTEAFF
DNA: TGTGCCAGCAGTTTGTCAGGGCTCACTGAAGCTTTCTTT

V: TRBV2
D: -
size: -
J: TRBJ1-6
CDR3: CASRGGTGSWSPLHF
DNA: TGTGCCAGCAGGGGGGGTACGGGTTCCTGGTCACCCCTCCACTTT

V: TRBV21-1
D: -
size: -
J: TRBJ1-3
CDR3: CASSKAFGQGPHTIYF
DNA: TGTGCCAGCAGCAAAGCTTTTGGACAGGGCCCTCACACCATATATTTT

V: TRBV11-3
D: -
size: -
J: TRBJ2-2
CDR3: CASSFKGAGELFF
DNA: TGTGCCAGCAGCTTTAAGGGGGCCGGGGAGCTGTTTTTT

V: TRBV5-1
D: TRBD2
size: -
J: TRBJ2-5
CDR3: CASVPGGFQETQYF
DNA: TGCGCCAGCGTACCGGGGGGTTTTCAAGAGACCCAGTACTTC

V: TRBV4-2
D: TRBD2
size: -
J: TRBJ2-7
CDR3: CASSLAGSYEQYF
DNA: TGTGCCAGCAGCCTAGCGGGATCCTACGAGCAGTACTTC

V: TRBV18
D: TRBD1
size: -
J: TRBJ2-7
CDR3: CASSPPVGTGLYEQYF
DNA: TGTGCCAGCTCACCACCGGTGGGGACAGGCCTCTACGAGCAGTACTTC

V: TRBV6-5
D: -
size: -
J: TRBJ1-6
CDR3: CASSYGRASYNSPLHF
DNA: TGTGCCAGCAGTTACGGGAGGGCTTCCTATAATTCACCCCTCCACTTT

V: TRBV10-3
D: -
size: -
J: TRBJ1-5
CDR3: CATQRGNQPQHF
DNA: TGTGCCACGCAGAGGGGGAATCAGCCCCAGCATTTT

V: TRBV21-1
D: -
size: -
J: TRBJ1-1
CDR3: CASSPQLARIF
DNA: TGTGCCAGCAGCCCCCAGTTGGCCCGCATCTTT

V: TRBV3-1/TRBV3-2
D: TRBD2
size: -
J: TRBJ2-3
CDR3: CASSSRAGARRDTQYF
DNA: TGTGCCAGCAGTTCAAGAGCGGGAGCCCGAAGAGATACGCAGTATTTT

V: TRBV28
D: -
size: -
J: TRBJ1-2
CDR3: CASSLGGGNPYGYTF
DNA: TGTGCCAGCAGTTTAGGGGGGGGGAACCCCTATGGCTACACCTTC

V: TRBV27
D: -
size: -
J: TRBJ1-2
CDR3: CASSLKGGPYGYTF
DNA: TGTGCCAGCAGTTTAAAGGGGGGGCCCTATGGCTACACCTTC

V: TRBV2
D: -
size: -
J: TRBJ1-6
CDR3: CASGSGVAYNSPLHF
DNA: TGTGCCAGCGGCAGCGGGGTGGCCTATAATTCACCCCTCCACTTT

V: TRBV12-3/TRBV12-4
D: -
size: -
J: TRBJ1-2
CDR3: CASRITGVQGYTF
DNA: TGTGCCAGCAGAATAACAGGAGTCCAAGGCTACACCTTC

V: TRBV5-6
D: -
size: -
J: TRBJ2-7
CDR3: CASSLALTYEQYF
DNA: TGTGCCAGCAGCTTGGCCCTAACCTACGAGCAGTACTTC

V: TRBV29-1
D: -
size: -
J: TRBJ1-1
CDR3: CSGLEYDTEAFF
DNA: TGCAGCGGCCTGGAGTACGACACTGAAGCTTTCTTT

V: TRBV6-6
D: -
size: -
J: TRBJ2-1
CDR3: CASGFQPGFF
DNA: TGTGCCAGTGGTTTCCAGCCGGGGTTCTTC

V: TRBV9
D: -
size: -
J: TRBJ2-3
CDR3: CASSVGAGESHHTQYF
DNA: TGTGCCAGCAGCGTAGGGGCAGGGGAGTCCCATCATACGCAGTATTTT

V: TRBV7-3
D: -
size: -
J: TRBJ2-1
CDR3: CASSSPGAPGGNEQFF
DNA: TGTGCCAGCAGCTCCCCAGGGGCGCCGGGGGGCAATGAGCAGTTCTTC

V: TRBV15
D: -
size: -
J: TRBJ1-1
CDR3: CATSRGTGSLNTEAFF
DNA: TGTGCCACCAGCAGAGGGACGGGATCATTGAACACTGAAGCTTTCTTT

V: TRBV28
D: -
size: once
J: TRBJ1-5
CDR3: CASSLMTSPNQPQHF
DNA: TGTGCCAGCTCCTTAATGACATCGCCAAATCAGCCCCAGCATTTT

V: TRBV2
D: TRBD1
size: -
J: TRBJ1-5
CDR3: CASSDVGQRNQPQHF
DNA: TGTGCCAGCAGTGACGTGGGACAGCGCAATCAGCCCCAGCATTTT

V: TRBV3-1/TRBV3-2
D: TRBD1
size: -
J: TRBJ1-2
CDR3: CASSQGQGAMGYGYTF
DNA: TGTGCCAGCAGCCAGGGACAGGGGGCAATGGGCTATGGCTACACCTTC

V: TRBV6-6
D: TRBD1
size: -
J: TRBJ1-2
CDR3: CASSRDRGSVPYGYTF
DNA: TGTGCCAGCAGTCGGGACAGGGGCTCTGTCCCCTATGGCTACACCTTC

V: TRBV1
D: -
size: -
J: TRBJ2-1
CDR3: CTSSLRASGRPSNEQFF
DNA: TGCACCAGCAGCCTCCGGGCTAGCGGGAGGCCCAGCAATGAGCAGTTCTTC

V: TRBV2
D: -
size: -
J: TRBJ2-1
CDR3: CASSRGGSYNEQFF
DNA: TGTGCCAGCTCCCGAGGGGGTTCCTACAATGAGCAGTTCTTC

V: TRBV2
D: TRBD1
size: -
J: TRBJ1-2
CDR3: CASSESGQGWYGYTF
DNA: TGTGCCAGCAGTGAATCCGGACAGGGATGGTATGGCTACACCTTC

V: TRBV7-2
D: TRBD2
size: -
J: TRBJ2-7
CDR3: CASSLALGGGYEQYF
DNA: TGTGCCAGCAGCTTAGCGCTGGGCGGGGGCTACGAGCAGTACTTC

V: TRBV28
D: -
size: -
J: TRBJ2-7
CDR3: CASSGGTSYSYEQYF
DNA: TGTGCCAGCAGTGGGGGGACCAGCTACTCCTACGAGCAGTACTTC

V: TRBV7-2
D: TRBD1
size: -
J: TRBJ2-6
CDR3: CASSPPGGAGANVLTF
DNA: TGTGCCAGCAGCCCGCCAGGGGGCGCCGGGGCCAACGTCCTGACTTTC

V: TRBV25-1
D: TRBD1
size: once
J: TRBJ2-3
CDR3: CASRHRQGAADTQYF
DNA: TGTGCCAGCAGACACAGACAGGGGGCGGCAGATACGCAGTATTTT

V: TRBV5-4
D: -
size: once
J: TRBJ1-2
CDR3: CASSLAGTRGDYGYTF
DNA: TGTGCCAGCAGCTTGGCGGGGACGCGGGGGGACTATGGCTACACCTTC

V: TRBV7-9
D: -
size: -
J: TRBJ2-3
CDR3: CASRPPPGHSSTDTQYF
DNA: TGTGCCAGCAGACCCCCTCCGGGACATTCAAGCACAGATACGCAGTATTTT

V: TRBV11-3
D: -
size: -
J: TRBJ2-3
CDR3: CASSPGTTPDTQYF
DNA: TGTGCCAGCAGCCCAGGGACAACCCCAGATACGCAGTATTTT

V: TRBV24-1
D: -
size: -
J: TRBJ1-5
CDR3: CAASDRFSNQPQHF
DNA: TGTGCCGCCTCGGACAGATTTAGCAATCAGCCCCAGCATTTT

V: TRBV28
D: -
size: -
J: TRBJ1-2
CDR3: CASSLPGYGYTF
DNA: TGTGCCAGCAGTCTACCAGGGTATGGCTACACCTTC

V: TRBV19
D: -
size: -
J: TRBJ2-5
CDR3: CASTSGQGLPQETQYF
DNA: -